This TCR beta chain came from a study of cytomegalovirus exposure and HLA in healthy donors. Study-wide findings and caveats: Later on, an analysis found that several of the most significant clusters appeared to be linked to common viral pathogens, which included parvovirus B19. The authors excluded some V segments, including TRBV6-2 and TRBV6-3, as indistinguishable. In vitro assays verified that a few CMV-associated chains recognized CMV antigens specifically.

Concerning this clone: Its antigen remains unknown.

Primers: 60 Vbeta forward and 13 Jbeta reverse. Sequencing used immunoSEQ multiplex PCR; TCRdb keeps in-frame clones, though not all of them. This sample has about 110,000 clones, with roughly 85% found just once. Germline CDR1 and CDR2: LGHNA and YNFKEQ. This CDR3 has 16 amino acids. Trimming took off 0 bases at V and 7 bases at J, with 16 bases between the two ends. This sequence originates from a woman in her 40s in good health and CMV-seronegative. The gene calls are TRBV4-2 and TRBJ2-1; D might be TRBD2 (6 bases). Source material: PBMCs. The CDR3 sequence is CASSQEEGREWNEQFF. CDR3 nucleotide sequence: TGTGCCAGCAGCCAAGAGGAGGGGCGCGAATGGAATGAGCAGTTCTTC.